These T cell receptor beta chains were read from a single sample in a study of OX40 agonist ivuxolimab in advanced cancers. Only in-frame clones appear in the TCRdb table, and some are missing; sequencing was by immunoSEQ multiplex PCR. The repertoire holds almost 80,000 clones, with around 86% as singletons. Sequencing was performed on CD4+ or CD8+ T cells sorted from blood, taken in a trial of the OX40 agonist ivuxolimab. These receptors all stem from an adult with an advanced solid tumor such as melanoma, head and neck, liver or kidney cancer. Both conserved end residues are part of each CDR3. D genes are given only for firm matches. The listing skips clone size in some rows; elsewhere it reads once, few, many or a size class.

j_gene	abundance	d_gene	v_gene	CDR3aa	CDR3nt
TRBJ1-2	few	-	TRBV5-1	CASSLDPGANYGYTF	TGCGCCAGCAGCTTGGACCCGGGAGCTAACTATGGCTACACCTTC
TRBJ2-5	-	TRBD1	TRBV7-9	CASSRTGEETQYF	TGTGCCAGCAGCCGGACAGGGGAAGAGACCCAGTACTTC
TRBJ2-3	-	TRBD2	TRBV5-4	CASSLGLAGNTDTQYF	TGTGCCAGCAGCTTGGGACTAGCGGGGAACACAGATACGCAGTATTTT
TRBJ2-7	once	-	TRBV7-2	CASSSNSYEQYF	TGTGCCAGCAGTTCTAACAGCTACGAGCAGTACTTC
TRBJ2-5	-	-	TRBV18	CASSRERTIQETQYF	TGTGCCAGCTCACGGGAGAGAACAATCCAAGAGACCCAGTACTTC
TRBJ1-5	-	TRBD1	TRBV28	CASSSGQGDTAPQHF	TGTGCCAGCAGTTCGGGACAGGGGGACACCGCTCCCCAGCATTTT
TRBJ2-1	-	TRBD2	TRBV15	CATSTRTSGHEQFF	TGTGCCACCAGCACGAGGACTAGCGGACATGAGCAGTTCTTC
TRBJ2-5	-	-	TRBV2	CASKRIMESSETQYF	TGTGCCAGCAAGAGGATCATGGAGTCGAGTGAGACCCAGTACTTC
TRBJ2-5	once	TRBD2	TRBV2	CASGRTSGRETQYF	TGTGCCAGCGGTAGGACTAGCGGGAGGGAGACCCAGTACTTC
TRBJ2-2	-	-	TRBV5-6	CASSWLSGAGELFF	TGTGCCAGCAGCTGGCTATCAGGGGCCGGGGAGCTGTTTTTT
TRBJ2-7	-	TRBD2	TRBV5-1	CASSFSSGSSYEQYF	TGTGCCAGCAGCTTTTCTAGCGGGAGTTCCTACGAGCAGTACTTC
TRBJ2-6	few	-	TRBV28	CASSNPRSGANVLTF	TGTGCCAGCAGCAATCCACGATCTGGGGCCAACGTCCTGACTTTC
TRBJ1-2	-	TRBD1	TRBV2	CASSEIQGTGDGYTF	TGTGCCAGCAGTGAAATACAGGGGACAGGGGACGGCTACACCTTC
TRBJ1-4	few	TRBD1	TRBV5-1	CASSLQGATNEKLFF	TGCGCCAGCAGCTTGCAGGGGGCAACTAATGAAAAACTGTTTTTT
TRBJ2-3	-	-	TRBV21-1	CASSKLGGAGTDTQYF	TGTGCCAGCAGCAAATTGGGGGGAGCAGGCACAGATACGCAGTATTTT
TRBJ2-7	-	TRBD1	TRBV5-1	CASSLSGDRVHYEQYF	TGCGCCAGCAGCTTATCTGGGGACAGGGTCCACTACGAGCAGTACTTC
TRBJ1-5	-	-	TRBV27	CASSLYPRQPQHF	TGTGCCAGCAGTTTATATCCCAGACAGCCCCAGCATTTT
TRBJ2-1	-	-	TRBV11-3	CASSRLGVSEQFF	TGTGCCAGCAGCCGACTAGGTGTTTCTGAGCAGTTCTTC
TRBJ1-5	-	-	TRBV2	CASSESDSNQPQHF	TGTGCCAGCAGTGAATCTGACAGCAATCAGCCCCAGCATTTT
TRBJ2-7	-	-	TRBV4-1	CASSQELFRGRVEQYF	TGCGCCAGCAGCCAAGAATTGTTTAGGGGCCGTGTGGAGCAGTACTTC
TRBJ2-2	-	TRBD2	TRBV6-4	CASSSLAGPTGELFF	TGTGCCAGCAGCAGTCTAGCGGGGCCGACCGGGGAGCTGTTTTTT
TRBJ2-7	once	-	TRBV29-1	CSVGGYPTYEQYF	TGCAGCGTTGGGGGGTACCCTACCTACGAGCAGTACTTC
TRBJ2-1	-	TRBD2	TRBV19	CASSIAEIASGVFSYNEQFF	TGTGCCAGTAGTATAGCCGAGATAGCTAGCGGCGTTTTCTCCTACAATGAGCAGTTCTTC
TRBJ2-1	-	-	TRBV10-3	CAIGVGAEKPYNEQFF	TGTGCCATCGGGGTTGGGGCGGAAAAACCCTACAATGAGCAGTTCTTC
TRBJ1-1	-	-	TRBV11-2	CASSLDRWEGAFF	TGTGCCAGCAGCTTAGATCGGTGGGAGGGCGCTTTCTTT
TRBJ2-1	-	-	TRBV18	CASSPPTLQGTEQFF	TGTGCCAGCTCACCTCCGACACTACAGGGAACTGAGCAGTTCTTC
TRBJ1-4	-	-	TRBV7-2	CASSRATNEKLFF	TGTGCCAGCAGCCGGGCAACTAATGAAAAACTGTTTTTT
TRBJ1-2	-	TRBD1	TRBV10-1	CASSERTGGAEGYTF	TGCGCCAGCAGTGAGCGGACAGGGGGCGCAGAGGGCTACACCTTC
TRBJ1-5	-	-	TRBV10-1	CASSVYRAEITRNQPQHF	TGCGCCAGCAGTGTCTACCGGGCCGAGATCACCAGGAATCAGCCCCAGCATTTT
TRBJ1-2	-	-	TRBV7-2	CASSPMTREGYTF	TGTGCCAGCAGCCCTATGACCCGGGAAGGCTACACCTTC
TRBJ2-3	-	-	TRBV7-2	CASGWTESTDTQYF	TGTGCCAGCGGGTGGACCGAAAGCACAGATACGCAGTATTTT
TRBJ1-1	few	-	TRBV12-5	CASGPASWTEAFF	TGTGCTAGTGGCCCTGCGTCCTGGACTGAAGCTTTCTTT
TRBJ1-1	-	-	TRBV9	CASSGEGSEAFF	TGTGCCAGCAGCGGCGAGGGATCTGAAGCTTTCTTT
TRBJ2-3	-	-	TRBV7-8	CASSFLRGAGDTQYF	TGTGCCAGCAGCTTCTTGCGAGGAGCGGGAGATACGCAGTATTTT
TRBJ2-7	-	-	TRBV6-1	CASSEEYSLFSEQYF	TGTGCCAGCAGTGAAGAATATAGCCTGTTCTCCGAGCAGTACTTC
TRBJ1-5	-	-	TRBV28	CASSLFGTPDQPQHF	TGTGCCAGCAGTTTATTCGGTACACCAGATCAGCCCCAGCATTTT
TRBJ2-7	-	-	TRBV20-1	CSAMTTYEQYF	TGCAGTGCTATGACTACTTACGAGCAGTACTTC
TRBJ1-1	-	TRBD1	TRBV7-9	CASSAQGGNTEAFF	TGTGCCAGCAGCGCTCAGGGGGGGAACACTGAAGCTTTCTTT
TRBJ1-3	-	-	TRBV19	CASRIPGESGNTIYF	TGTGCCAGTAGGATCCCAGGGGAATCTGGAAACACCATATATTTT
TRBJ2-3	-	-	TRBV11-3	CASSSWGPADTQYF	TGTGCCAGCAGCTCTTGGGGCCCCGCAGATACGCAGTATTTT
TRBJ2-7	-	-	TRBV2	CASSRSSEQYF	TGTGCCAGCAGTCGATCGAGCGAGCAGTACTTC
TRBJ1-4	-	TRBD1	TRBV27	CASSSPGTGGEKLFF	TGTGCCAGCAGTTCCCCCGGGACAGGGGGTGAAAAACTGTTTTTT
TRBJ1-6	few	-	TRBV7-8	CASSRGGSPLHF	TGTGCCAGCAGCCGGGGTGGCTCACCCCTCCACTTT
TRBJ2-7	-	-	TRBV2	CASSRPGLAGEQYF	TGTGCCAGCAGCCGGCCGGGACTGGCCGGCGAGCAGTACTTC
TRBJ2-7	once	-	TRBV20-1	CSALAYEQYF	TGCAGTGCCCTAGCGTACGAGCAGTACTTC
TRBJ2-2	-	TRBD1	TRBV4-1	CASSLGQGAAGELFF	TGCGCCAGCAGCCTGGGACAGGGGGCGGCCGGGGAGCTGTTTTTT
TRBJ2-1	-	TRBD2	TRBV5-1	CASSLLLSGSFDEQFF	TGCGCCAGCAGCTTGTTGCTTAGCGGGAGTTTCGATGAGCAGTTCTTC
TRBJ2-1	-	TRBD2	TRBV5-1	CATRPGLSYNEQFF	TGCGCCACCCGACCGGGACTATCCTACAATGAGCAGTTCTTC
TRBJ1-2	-	-	TRBV2	CASTWGANPNYGYTF	TGTGCCTCAACCTGGGGGGCAAACCCTAACTATGGCTACACCTTC
TRBJ1-2	-	TRBD1	TRBV4-1	CASSQERASTGGGGYTF	TGCGCCAGCAGCCAAGAGAGGGCCTCGACAGGGGGCGGGGGCTACACCTTC
TRBJ1-2	-	-	TRBV5-6	CASSLRGGGYGYTF	TGTGCCAGCAGCTTGAGGGGTGGGGGCTATGGCTACACCTTC